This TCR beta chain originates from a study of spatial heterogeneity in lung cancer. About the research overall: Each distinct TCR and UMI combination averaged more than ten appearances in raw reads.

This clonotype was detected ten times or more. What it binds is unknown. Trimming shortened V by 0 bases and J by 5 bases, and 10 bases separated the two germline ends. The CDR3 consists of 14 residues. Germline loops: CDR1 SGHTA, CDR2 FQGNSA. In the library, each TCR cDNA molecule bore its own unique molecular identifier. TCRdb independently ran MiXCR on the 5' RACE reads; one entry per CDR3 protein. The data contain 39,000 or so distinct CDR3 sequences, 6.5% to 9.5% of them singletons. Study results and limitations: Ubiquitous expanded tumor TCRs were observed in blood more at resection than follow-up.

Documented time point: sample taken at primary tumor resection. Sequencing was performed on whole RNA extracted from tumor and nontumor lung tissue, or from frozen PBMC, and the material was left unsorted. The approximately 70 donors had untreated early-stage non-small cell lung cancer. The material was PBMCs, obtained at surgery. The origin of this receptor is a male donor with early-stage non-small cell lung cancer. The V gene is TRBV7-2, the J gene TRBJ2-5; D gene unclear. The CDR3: CASSLASAKETQYF. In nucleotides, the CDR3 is TGTGCCAGCAGCTTAGCGTCCGCGAAGGAGACCCAGTACTTC.